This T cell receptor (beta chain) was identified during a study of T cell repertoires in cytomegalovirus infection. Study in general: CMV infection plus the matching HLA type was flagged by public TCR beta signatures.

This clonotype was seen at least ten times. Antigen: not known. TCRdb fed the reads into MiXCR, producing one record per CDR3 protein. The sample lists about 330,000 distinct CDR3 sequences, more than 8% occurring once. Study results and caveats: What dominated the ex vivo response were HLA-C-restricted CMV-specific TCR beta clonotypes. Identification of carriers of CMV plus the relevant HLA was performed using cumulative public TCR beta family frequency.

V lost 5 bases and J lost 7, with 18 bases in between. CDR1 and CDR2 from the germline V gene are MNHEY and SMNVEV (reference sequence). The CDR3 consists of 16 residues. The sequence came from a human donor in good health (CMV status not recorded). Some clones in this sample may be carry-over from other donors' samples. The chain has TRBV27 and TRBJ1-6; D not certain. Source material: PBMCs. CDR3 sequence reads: CASSPLDGILNSPLHF. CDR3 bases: TGTGCCAGCAGTCCCCTGGACGGGATCCTGAATTCACCCCTCCACTTT.